These 20 T cell receptor beta chains were sequenced from one sample in a study of metastatic and nonmetastatic thyroid tumors. Before thyroid surgery, none of the patients had received any treatment. TCRdb re-called the PCR reads through MiXCR. The sample holds roughly 57,000 clones, approximately 22% seen once. The sample was blood. Source of these receptors: a female donor with papillary thyroid cancer or a benign thyroid nodule (not recorded which). Some clones in this sample may be carry-over from other donors' samples.

This clone was detected ten times or more. The V and J genes are TRBV6-2 or TRBV6-3 and TRBJ2-3, with a weak D call TRBD2 (6 bases). Trimming cost V 3 bases and J 2 bases, with 12 bases left between them. The CDR3 has 15 residues. Germline assignment: CDR1 MNHEY and CDR2 SVGEGT. The CDR3 reads CASSYGGGNTDTQYF. The CDR3 DNA is TGTGCCAGCAGTTATGGGGGAGGAAACACAGATACGCAGTATTTT.

In its sample, this clone was seen many times. The rearrangement links TRBV5-8 to TRBJ2-3, with D uncertain. Germline CDR1 SGHTS, CDR2 YDEGEE. V shed 4 bases and J shed 3 bases, with 0 bases lying between them. The length of the CDR3 is 10 residues. The DNA for the CDR3 is TGTGCCAGCAGCACAGATACGCAGTATTTT. Its protein is CASSTDTQYF.

With regard to this clone: One end of the junction fails to match germline, which may point to a read error. The gene calls are TRBV7-8 and TRBJ1-4; D gene ambiguous. The CDR3 sequence is 15 residues long. The germline CDR1 and CDR2 sequences are SGHVS and FQNEAQ. The CDR3 region has the DNA TGTTCCAGCAGCTTATTATCGGAGACTAATGAAAAACTTTTTTTT. Translated: CSSSLLSETNEKLFF. The whole variable domain, remainder taken from reference TRBV7-8 and TRBJ1-4, is GAGVSQSPRYKVAKRGQDVALRCDPISGHVSLFWYQQALGQGPEFLTYFQNEAQLDKSGLPSDRFFAERPEGSVSTLKIQRTQQEDSAVYLCSSSLLSETNEKLFFGSGTQLSVL.

This clone was seen many times. The V gene is TRBV10-3, the J gene TRBJ2-1, with 9 bases identical to TRBD1. The length of the CDR3 is 15 residues. Germline V gene lookup returns CDR1 ENHRY and CDR2 SYGVKD. The junction had 4 bases not matched to a gene; V was cut back by 3 bases and J by 4 bases. The CDR3 DNA reads TGTGCCATCAGTGACCCCGGGACAGGGTACAATGAGCAGTTCTTC. Encoded protein: CAISDPGTGYNEQFF.

This clone was found many times. The J gene is TRBJ2-3, the V gene TRBV20-1, with unresolved D. Trimming removed 4 bases from V and 1 base from J, with 9 bases in between. This CDR3 contains 13 residues. Germline CDR1 and CDR2: DFQATT and SNEGSKA (reference sequence). The CDR3: CSANRAGTDTQYF. The CDR3 region has the DNA TGCAGTGCTAATAGGGCAGGCACAGATACGCAGTATTTT.

There are many counts of this clone. The genes are TRBV5-6 and TRBJ1-4; 9 nucleotides match TRBD1. V was clipped by 4 bases and J by 7 bases; unmatched bases: 8. This CDR3 region has 15 residues. Germline V gene data show CDR1 as SGHDT and CDR2 as YYEEEE. For the CDR3, the DNA is TGTGCCAGCAGCGCCCCGACAGGGGGAAGTGAAAAACTGTTTTTT. Translating gives CASSAPTGGSEKLFF. Together with reference TRBV5-6 and TRBJ1-4, the CDR3 gives the full variable domain: DAGVTQSPTHLIKTRGQQVTLRCSPKSGHDTVSWYQQALGQGPQFIFQYYEEEERQRGNFPDRFSGHQFPNYSSELNVNALLLGDSALYLCASSAPTGGSEKLFFGSGTQLSVL.

This clone showed up many times. This CDR3 is also generated by other DNA sequences in the sample. The chain joins TRBV27 to TRBJ2-5; D might be TRBD2 (6 bases). Trimming removed 0 bases from V and 2 bases from J, with 10 bases in between. Germline CDR1 MNHEY, CDR2 SMNVEV (reference sequence). This CDR3 has 15 amino acids. The CDR3 sequence: CASSLSPGVQETQYF. The CDR3 region has the DNA TGTGCCAGCAGTTTATCTCCGGGGGTTCAAGAGACCCAGTACTTC.

This clone was seen repeatedly, ten times or more. V and J are TRBV30 and TRBJ2-1, with D perhaps TRBD1 (5 bases). CDR3 length equals 15 residues. Germline V gene sequence: CDR1 GTSNPN, CDR2 SVGIG (reference sequence). Deletions cut 6 bases from V and 3 bases from J, with 18 bases between. CDR3 residues: CACEPNDQGYNEQFF. CDR3 coding DNA: TGTGCCTGCGAACCTAACGACCAGGGCTACAATGAGCAGTTCTTC. Full variable domain (remainder filled in from reference TRBV30 and TRBJ2-1): SQTIHQWPATLVQPVGSPLSLECTVEGTSNPNLYWYRQAAGRGLQLLFYSVGIGQISSEVPQNLSASRPQDRQFILSSKKLLLSDSGFYLCACEPNDQGYNEQFFGPGTRLTVL.

The V gene is TRBV20-1, the J gene TRBJ1-3, with TRBD1 identical over 7 bases. Trimming took 1 base from V and 4 from J; bases not matched to a gene: 13. CDR3 length: 17 amino acids. Germline V gene data show CDR1 as DFQATT and CDR2 as SNEGSKA (reference sequence). The CDR3 bases are TGCAGTGCTAGAGGTCAGGGGGTGAGCACACGCGGAAACACCATATATTTT. It is translated as CSARGQGVSTRGNTIYF.

This clone was detected many times. The chain is built from TRBV20-1 and TRBJ2-7, with 13 bases aligning to TRBD2. V was clipped by 8 bases and J by 9 bases; unmatched bases: 19. The CDR3 is 16 amino acids. Germline V lookup: CDR1 DFQATT, CDR2 SNEGSKA (reference sequence). The CDR3 region has the DNA TGCAGTTCTCAGGGCAAATGGACTAGCGGGAGTAGGGTGCAGTACTTC. As protein: CSSQGKWTSGSRVQYF.

In this sample, this clone turned up many times. The chain uses TRBV29-1 and TRBJ2-2, with 9 bases matching TRBD1. The CDR3 totals 14 residues. Trimming cost V 5 bases and J 6 bases; bases outside gene matches: 7. Germline V CDR1 and CDR2: SQVTM, ANQGSEA. CDR3 sequence reads: CSVRTGANPGELFF. The CDR3 region has the DNA TGCAGCGTTCGGACAGGGGCTAACCCCGGGGAGCTGTTTTTT.

A remark on this clone: This may stem from a read error, because a much larger clone lies one nucleotide away. The chain joins TRBV2 to TRBJ1-4; TRBD1 agrees at 9 bases. The CDR3 has 15 residues. V shed 6 bases and J 6 bases; nucleotides not matched to a gene: 8. The germline V gene encodes CDR1 SNHLY and CDR2 FYNNEI. For the CDR3, the DNA is TGTGCCAGCAGGGGACAGGGTTTGAGCCATGAAAAACTGTTTTTT. Its protein is CASRGQGLSHEKLFF.

The rearrangement links TRBV3-1 to TRBJ2-7, with 8 bases that match TRBD2. Germline V gene lookup returns CDR1 LGHDT and CDR2 YNNKEL (reference sequence). The ends lost 1 base at V and 3 bases at J; junction bases unmatched: 8. The CDR3 sequence is 16 residues long. Here the CDR3 reads CASSQAGGTGFYEQYF. CDR3 nucleotide sequence: TGTGCCAGCAGCCAAGCGGGAGGGACTGGATTCTACGAGCAGTACTTC.

This clone has a count of ten or more. This rearrangement joins TRBV5-1 to TRBJ1-1; the D gene is possibly TRBD1 (6 bases). V lost 3 bases and J 1 base, leaving 13 bases between the germline ends. This CDR3 is 15 amino acids long. Germline CDR1 is SGHRS and CDR2 is YFSETQ. The CDR3 region is CASSSQGSRNTEAFF. The CDR3 DNA is TGCGCCAGCAGCTCCCAGGGGTCCCGGAACACTGAAGCTTTCTTT.

This clone was seen repeatedly, ten times or more. This chain uses TRBV10-3 with TRBJ2-5; 9 bases align to TRBD2. Germline V gene data show CDR1 as ENHRY and CDR2 as SYGVKD. J lost 4 bases, V lost 7 bases, and 4 bases had no gene match. CDR3 size: 13 residues. The chain's CDR3 is CAIKGTSPETQYF. The CDR3 DNA sequence: TGTGCCATCAAGGGGACTAGCCCAGAGACCCAGTACTTC.

This rearrangement joins TRBV12-3 or TRBV12-4 to TRBJ2-7, with 11 bases aligning to TRBD2. With V trimmed by 7 bases and J by 5 bases, 4 bases remained unmatched. This CDR3 comprises 13 residues. CDR3 DNA sequence: TGTGCCAGCATTCGACTAGCGGGAAACGAGCAGTACTTC. Its protein product is CASIRLAGNEQYF.

Turning to this clone: No conserved phenylalanine or tryptophan ends this CDR3, so it is likely a read error. J is TRBJ2-5 and V is TRBV9; D unclear. The CDR3 consists of 15 residues. V lost 4 bases and J lost 4, with 17 bases in between. Per germline, CDR1 SGDLS and CDR2 YYNGEE. CDR3 protein: CASSSDRASGETQYL. The CDR3 nucleotides read TGTGCCAGCAGCAGCGATCGGGCCTCGGGAGAGACCCAGTACCTC.

The chain uses TRBV4-1 and TRBJ1-6, with D unclear. Looked up from germline, CDR1 is MGHRA and CDR2 is YSYEKL. V shed 1 base and J shed 7 bases, with 2 bases lying between them. CDR3 size: 12 residues. The CDR3 DNA reads TGCGCCAGCAGCCAAGCCAATTCACCCCTCCACTTT. It specifies CASSQANSPLHF.

The V call is TRBV3-1, the J call TRBJ2-7; unclear D gene. Germline V gene lookup returns CDR1 LGHDT and CDR2 YNNKEL (reference sequence). This CDR3 comprises 13 residues. Here the CDR3 reads CVSSQGRPSEQYF. CDR3 DNA sequence: TGTGTAAGCAGCCAAGGTCGGCCTTCCGAGCAGTACTTC.

This clone has a count of ten or more. The sample carries other DNA sequences with the same CDR3. This chain uses TRBV30 with TRBJ2-7, with D perhaps TRBD1 (5 bases). Trimming left V 7 bases short and J 3 bases short, with 22 bases between. In germline, CDR1 is GTSNPN, CDR2 SVGIG (reference sequence). This CDR3 is built from 15 residues. The chain's CDR3 is CALKQDTRPHYEQYF. The CDR3 nucleotides are TGTGCCTTGAAACAGGACACCCGCCCTCACTACGAGCAGTACTTC.